Shown below are 6 T cell receptor beta chains from a single sample sequenced in a study of blood T cell repertoires in COVID-19 (dated by TCRdb to 2019 to 2021). Libraries were prepared through the immunoSEQ multiplex PCR assay. Sourced from immuneACCESS, this table was stored by TCRdb with only in-frame sequences that have V and J called. A share of the clones is absent; for the studies checked, an unresolved V gene accounts for under half, and the remainder has no known explanation. The sample data list 250,000 to 300,000 clones, and roughly 88% of these were observed just once. The leading ten clones occupy roughly a tenth of the sample. Sequences were obtained from peripheral blood. Receptors were obtained from a woman aged 65 to 85 with COVID-19, enrolled during active disease.

J is TRBJ2-1 and V is TRBV24-1; D remains unclear. CDR3 length: 15 residues. Germline V gene sequence: CDR1 KGHDR, CDR2 SFDVKD. The V gene lost 0 bases and the J gene lost 0 bases, with 5 bases spanning the gap. CDR3 bases: TGTGCCACCAGTGATTTGGAGAGCTCCTACAATGAGCAGTTCTTC. Its translation is CATSDLESSYNEQFF.

The chain couples TRBV11-1 to TRBJ1-4, with TRBD1 matching over 8 bases. Losses at the gene ends were 5 bases for V and 4 bases for J; bases not matched to a gene: 3. The CDR3 length is 14 residues. The germline V gene has CDR1 SGHAT and CDR2 FQDESV (reference sequence). The CDR3 loop reads CASSLDRGNEKLFF. The CDR3 bases are TGTGCCAGCAGCCTCGACAGGGGTAATGAAAAACTGTTTTTT.

This rearrangement joins TRBV19 to TRBJ1-5, with D possibly TRBD1 on 6 matching bases. CDR1 is LNHDA, CDR2 SQIVND, per germline (reference sequence). CDR3 size: 14 residues. V was pared by 4 bases and J by 5 bases, with 12 bases between. The CDR3 region has the DNA TGTGCCAGTAGTACGACAGGAGGAGATCAGCCCCAGCATTTT. Amino acid sequence: CASSTTGGDQPQHF.

This clone is a singleton in its sample. The rearrangement uses TRBV30 and TRBJ2-7; TRBD1 matches 7 bases. The germline V gene has CDR1 GTSNPN and CDR2 SVGIG (reference sequence). The length of the CDR3 is 12 residues. V lost 4 bases to trimming and J lost 3 bases; unmatched junction nucleotides: 3. CDR3 nucleotides: TGTGCCTGGAACAGGGGAGTCTACGAGCAGTACTTC. Residues: CAWNRGVYEQYF.

CDR3 sequence reads: CASSLGGEGGNEQFF. The CDR3 bases are TGCGCCAGCAGCTTAGGAGGTGAGGGTGGGAATGAGCAGTTCTTC. The chain is built from TRBV5-1 and TRBJ2-1; D is perhaps TRBD2 (5 bases). The germline V and J ends were trimmed by 2 bases and 7 bases, with 16 bases remaining between them. The CDR3 runs 15 residues. The germline V gene encodes CDR1 SGHRS and CDR2 YFSETQ.

The chain uses TRBV19 and TRBJ1-5, with D uncertain. CDR1 and CDR2 (germline): LNHDA, SQIVND (reference sequence). This CDR3 comprises 20 residues. With 3 bases removed from V and 0 bases from J, the gap between germline ends came to 24 bases. The chain's CDR3 is CASSMVVSTRLRDSNQPQHF. The DNA of the CDR3 is TGTGCCAGTAGTATGGTAGTTTCCACCCGGTTGAGGGATAGCAATCAGCCCCAGCATTTT.